The rows below give T cell receptor beta chains drawn from one sample of a study of blood T cell repertoires in COVID-19. The table came from immunoSEQ multiplex PCR; TCRdb's copy has only in-frame clones and leaves some out. This sample has about 170,000 clones; approximately 80% occur once, and the top ten carry approximately 15%. The sequenced sample consisted of peripheral blood. These TCRs come from a woman aged 70-85 years with COVID-19, enrolled during active disease. The CDR3 runs from the conserved cysteine through the conserved F or W. A D gene is named only where the DNA matches it firmly. The size entry is marked missing in some rows and otherwise reads once, few, many or a size class.

j_call v_call clone_size d_call cdr3_aa cdr3_nt
TRBJ1-1 TRBV5-5 . . CASTNGAEAFF TGTGCCAGCACCAACGGGGCTGAAGCTTTCTTT
TRBJ2-5 TRBV28 . TRBD2 CASSSPSNGGGETQYF TGTGCCAGCAGTTCCCCGTCCAATGGGGGAGGGGAGACCCAGTACTTC
TRBJ2-3 TRBV19 . TRBD2 CASSPTLGLASTDTQYF TGTGCCAGTAGTCCTACCCTGGGACTAGCGAGCACAGATACGCAGTATTTT
TRBJ2-2 TRBV30 . TRBD1 CAWTGQGVGELFF TGTGCCTGGACGGGACAGGGGGTAGGGGAGCTGTTTTTT
TRBJ2-3 TRBV29-1 few . CSVEPGVDTQYF TGCAGCGTTGAGCCAGGGGTAGATACGCAGTATTTT
TRBJ2-3 TRBV4-2 . TRBD2 CASSQEYWSAGGPDTQYF TGTGCCAGCAGCCAAGAATATTGGTCGGCGGGAGGCCCCGATACGCAGTATTTT
TRBJ2-3 TRBV13 . . CASSLADTQYF TGTGCCAGCAGCTTAGCGGATACGCAGTATTTT
TRBJ1-5 TRBV6-5 . TRBD1 CASSRGQNSNQPQHF TGTGCCAGCAGTAGGGGACAGAATAGCAATCAGCCCCAGCATTTT
TRBJ1-1 TRBV28 . TRBD1 CASSPLGQGDTEAFF TGTGCCAGCAGTCCTCTCGGACAGGGAGACACTGAAGCTTTCTTT
TRBJ1-4 TRBV5-1 . . CASSLFAQGGGTNEKLFF TGCGCCAGCAGCTTGTTCGCACAGGGCGGTGGAACTAATGAAAAACTGTTTTTT
TRBJ2-5 TRBV3-1/TRBV3-2 . . CASSQDRQGETQYF TGTGCCAGCAGCCAAGATCGCCAGGGAGAGACCCAGTACTTC
TRBJ2-3 TRBV29-1 once . CSVEGGTDTQYF TGCAGCGTTGAGGGGGGAACAGATACGCAGTATTTT
TRBJ2-5 TRBV5-1 . . CASSLASGLETQYF TGCGCCAGCAGCTTGGCCTCAGGGTTGGAGACCCAGTACTTC
TRBJ1-5 TRBV18 . . CASSKNRGNQPQHF TGTGCCAGCTCGAAAAACAGGGGCAATCAGCCCCAGCATTTT
TRBJ1-5 TRBV6-2/TRBV6-3 . . CASSDTRRNQPQHF TGTGCCAGCAGTGATACGAGGCGCAATCAGCCCCAGCATTTT
TRBJ1-1 TRBV10-3 . TRBD1 CAISRTGGAEAFF TGTGCCATCAGTAGAACAGGGGGAGCTGAAGCTTTCTTT
TRBJ1-2 TRBV28 . . CASNGRASYGYTF TGTGCCAGCAACGGCAGGGCGAGCTATGGCTACACCTTC
TRBJ2-2 TRBV30 . TRBD2 CAYSGTHTGELFF TGTGCTTACAGCGGGACCCACACCGGGGAGCTGTTTTTT
TRBJ2-1 TRBV6-5 . TRBD2 CASRLAGGPRNEQFF TGTGCCAGCAGACTAGCGGGAGGGCCCCGGAATGAGCAGTTCTTC
TRBJ1-3 TRBV18 . TRBD1 CASSPPRSGTGAGNTIYF TGTGCCAGCTCACCACCGAGGTCCGGGACAGGGGCAGGAAACACCATATATTTT
TRBJ1-4 TRBV6-1 . TRBD1 CASSEWGTGLEKLFF TGTGCCAGCAGTGAATGGGGGACAGGGTTGGAAAAACTGTTTTTT
TRBJ1-6 TRBV7-3 once TRBD1 CASSLAGDSFNSPLHF TGTGCCAGCAGCTTGGCCGGGGACAGTTTTAATTCACCCCTCCACTTT
TRBJ1-5 TRBV27 few . CASSLGGFNQPQHF TGTGCCAGCAGTTTAGGGGGGTTTAATCAGCCCCAGCATTTT
TRBJ1-5 TRBV19 . . CASTQGGYQPQHF TGTGCCAGTACGCAGGGAGGGTATCAGCCCCAGCATTTT
TRBJ2-2 TRBV28 . . CASSLQITGELFF TGTGCCAGCAGTTTACAGATTACCGGGGAGCTGTTTTTT
TRBJ2-1 TRBV9 . TRBD1 CASSAVGTGTPGGQFF TGTGCCAGCAGTGCAGTTGGGACAGGGACACCTGGGGGTCAGTTCTTC
TRBJ2-5 TRBV7-9 few TRBD2 CASSPRNLAEETQYF TGTGCCAGCAGCCCCCGGAATCTAGCGGAAGAGACCCAGTACTTC
TRBJ1-1 TRBV3-1/TRBV3-2 . . CASSQEGGEAFF TGTGCCAGCAGCCAAGAGGGGGGTGAAGCTTTCTTT
TRBJ2-1 TRBV24-1 . TRBD2 CATSSSLGRGGYNEQFF TGTGCCACCAGTTCCTCCCTCGGGAGGGGAGGGTACAATGAGCAGTTCTTC
TRBJ2-1 TRBV7-3 . . CASSLRVDEQFF TGTGCCAGCAGCTTAAGAGTGGATGAGCAGTTCTTC
TRBJ1-1 TRBV28 . . CASSNGGAGTEAFF TGTGCCAGCAGTAATGGGGGGGCTGGCACTGAAGCTTTCTTT
TRBJ2-1 TRBV24-1 . . CATSDLLEGGEQFF TGTGCCACCAGTGATTTGCTAGAAGGAGGTGAGCAGTTCTTC
TRBJ1-3 TRBV10-3 . . CAIGKSRGGGNTIYF TGTGCCATCGGGAAAAGCAGGGGTGGCGGAAACACCATATATTTT
TRBJ1-2 TRBV4-2 . . CASTTNRRGNYGYTF TGTGCCAGCACCACGAACAGAAGGGGTAACTATGGCTACACCTTC
TRBJ2-5 TRBV6-6 . TRBD2 CATRTSGQLETQYF TGTGCCACCCGGACTAGCGGGCAATTGGAGACCCAGTACTTC
TRBJ1-1 TRBV14 . . CASSQRGGNTEAFF TGTGCCAGCAGCCAAAGAGGGGGGAACACTGAAGCTTTCTTT
TRBJ1-2 TRBV3-1/TRBV3-2 . TRBD1 CASSQGTGGDYGYTF TGTGCCAGCAGCCAAGGTACAGGGGGCGACTATGGCTACACCTTC
TRBJ1-1 TRBV6-5 once . CATRAGTEAFF TGTGCCACTCGTGCGGGCACTGAAGCTTTCTTT
TRBJ2-7 TRBV21-1 . . CASTQGRTATEQYF TGTGCCAGCACCCAAGGGAGGACGGCGACTGAGCAGTACTTC
TRBJ2-1 TRBV3-1/TRBV3-2 . TRBD1 CASSRGQATNNEQFF TGTGCCAGCAGTCGGGGACAGGCGACCAACAATGAGCAGTTCTTC
TRBJ2-2 TRBV7-3 . . CASSLRTGELFF TGTGCCAGCAGCCTACGCACCGGGGAGCTGTTTTTT
TRBJ2-5 TRBV11-1 few . CASSFGETQYF TGTGCCAGCAGCTTTGGCGAGACCCAGTACTTC
TRBJ2-5 TRBV24-1 once . CATSDGRDIVQETQYF TGTGCCACCAGTGATGGCCGGGACATCGTTCAAGAGACCCAGTACTTC
TRBJ2-5 TRBV6-5 once . CASSWGGAQETQYF TGTGCCAGCTCATGGGGCGGGGCACAAGAGACCCAGTACTTC
TRBJ1-2 TRBV10-3 . . CAVTGHFNYGYTF TGTGCCGTCACTGGACACTTTAACTATGGCTACACCTTC
TRBJ2-3 TRBV24-1 . . CATSDRHVTEPTDTQYF TGTGCCACCAGTGACCGACATGTGACAGAACCCACAGATACGCAGTATTTT
TRBJ2-2 TRBV28 once . CASSFNGELFF TGTGCCAGCAGTTTCAACGGGGAGCTGTTTTTT
TRBJ1-1 TRBV5-6 . TRBD1 CASSPLGTGEVEAFF TGTGCCAGCAGCCCACTTGGGACAGGGGAAGTTGAAGCTTTCTTT
TRBJ1-4 TRBV5-1 . TRBD1 CASSLRDRGSGNEKLFF TGCGCCAGCAGCTTGCGGGACAGGGGTTCGGGGAATGAAAAACTGTTTTTT
TRBJ1-1 TRBV5-1 . . CASSLSRVGTEAFF TGCGCCAGCAGCTTGTCCAGGGTAGGAACTGAAGCTTTCTTT
TRBJ2-3 TRBV7-9 . TRBD2 CASSPASGSVTDTQYF TGTGCCAGCAGCCCGGCTAGCGGGAGTGTAACAGATACGCAGTATTTT
TRBJ1-1 TRBV7-3 . . CASSLERGTEAFF TGTGCCAGCAGCTTAGAGAGAGGCACTGAAGCTTTCTTT
TRBJ1-3 TRBV14 . TRBD1 CASSLPGQGNTIYF TGTGCCAGCAGCCTACCGGGACAGGGAAACACCATATATTTT
TRBJ1-1 TRBV28 . . CASSLSLGGTNTEAFF TGTGCCAGCAGTTTAAGTTTAGGGGGAACGAACACTGAAGCTTTCTTT
TRBJ1-2 TRBV28 . TRBD1 CASSLTGGDGYTF TGTGCCAGCAGTTTAACAGGGGGGGATGGCTACACCTTC